This TCR beta chain was obtained from a study of blood T cell repertoires in COVID-19. Participants were aged 18 to 89 years from about 25 US areas. Recovered Cohort 3 donors showed two negative PCRs, clearance, or symptom resolution. CDR3 length equals 19 residues. Per the germline V gene, CDR1 is MNHEY and CDR2 is SVGEGT. V lost 5 bases, J lost 0 bases, and 13 bases stayed unmatched. Original methodology: Estimation of nucleated cell counts was performed using reference gene primer amplification. Profiling relied on immunoSEQ multiplex PCR, and the TCRdb table lists in-frame clones only, not all of them. That table furnishes V, J and clone size, whereas the DNA furnished D and trimming. Of 150,000 to 200,000 clones listed, 75% to 85% are singletons.

The clonotype originates from a man between 40 and 49 years old who had recovered from COVID-19. Sequencing input: PBMCs or T cells enriched from blood (not recorded which). The chain employs TRBV6-2 or TRBV6-3 and TRBJ2-5; TRBD2 aligns across 12 bases. Written as DNA, the CDR3 is TGTGCCAGCAGTGACCGACTAGCGGGGGCCCCGCCATACCAAGAGACCCAGTACTTC. It codes for CASSDRLAGAPPYQETQYF.